Detailed here is one T cell receptor beta chain. Its cognate antigen has yet to be identified. Per-nucleotide qualities are absent, and no much larger clonotype sits a single base away. The data were obtained in a study of persistence of HIV-infected CD4 T cells (TCRdb year 2020). General notes on the study: Participants had been on suppressive ART for a median of 8 years. Peripheral blood samples of up to about 180 mL were obtained at multiple time points, with the exception of two participants, for whom leukapheresis was performed at a single time point. Anti-CD3/anti-CD28 stimulation activated a higher proportion of cells, with a lower memory fraction, than antigen stimulation. CMV- and HIV-1 Gag-responding CD4+ T cells were isolated from ART-treated individuals so that antigen-driven clonal expansion of HIV-1-infected cells could be examined. The clonality of all cells in each sorted population was assessed by TCRbeta sequencing, whereas the clonality of infected cells was assessed by proviral sequencing. The TCR cluster analysis across participants included 8 participants for CMV and 6 or 7 participants for Gag.

From the germline V gene, CDR1 is MDHEN and CDR2 is SYDVKM. V is clipped by 5 bases and J by 2 bases, and the sequence between their germline boundaries is 16 bases long. Spanning cysteine to phenylalanine, the CDR3 consists of 16 amino acids. The read is trimmed to its CDR3 DNA, 48 bases read in frame from base 1. TCRbeta repertoires were sequenced from genomic DNA with the immunoSEQ hsTCRB assay version 4 in survey mode. For TCRbeta sequencing, genomic DNA was diluted to 10 ng/uL, and up to roughly 1 ug was used per sample. In the source study's methods: Analysis of the TCRbeta data was done in ImmunoSeq Analyzer 3.0, and diversity was computed on productive nucleotide rearrangements. Lower-bound TCR diversity was estimated with the improved Chao index, and clonality with the Gini coefficient using the Immunarch R package. Different nucleotide rearrangements encoding the same CDR3beta amino acid sequence were treated as distinct clonotypes. Differential abundance analysis identified TCRbeta sequences significantly enriched in antigen-responding cells relative to anti-CD3/anti-CD28-activated cells. GLIPH2 clustered TCRs by predicted peptide-MHC specificity, both within individual participants and across merged participant data sets. Held by TCRdb, this immuneACCESS table contains in-frame sequences only and omits some clones. Under half of the omission traces to an unresolved V gene where checked; the cause of the rest is unknown. That table furnishes V, J and clone size, whereas the DNA furnished D and trimming. The sample table shows around 40,000 clones, and about 88% are seen once. More than 0.4% of the sample is in the top ten clones.

Paper-wide results and their limitations: TCRbeta richness in CMV- and Gag-responding cells was significantly lower than in anti-CD3/anti-CD28-responding cells; CMV-responding cells had higher oligoclonality than CD3/CD28-stimulated and Gag-responding cells. Few individuals were included in the study, and only a limited range of antigens was tested. Restriction of bulk TCR analyses to the rare CMV-responding cells that actually carried HIV-1 proviruses was not possible. TCR oligoclonality correlated with proviral oligoclonality within the same sorted populations. Antigen-responding cells were enriched for expanded CDR3beta sequences that were degenerate, which suggests that CD4+ responses to CMV and Gag underwent convergent selection.

This specimen's treatment or condition label, per the study, means: suppressive antiretroviral therapy. As a nonspecific positive control representing the CD4+ T cell repertoire, cells were stimulated with anti-CD3/anti-CD28 magnetic beads. Sorting of responding CD4+ T cells was based on upregulation of both CD40 ligand and CD69. HIV-1-infected adults in whom suppressive ART had been started during chronic infection were enrolled as participants. For at least 4 years, participants had undetectable plasma HIV-1 RNA, below 50 copies/mL. To be included, participants needed a CD4+ T cell count above 400 cells/uL and a positive CMV serology. Before stimulation, PBMCs were isolated using density centrifugation and depleted of CD8+ T cells. For less than 20 hours, CD8-depleted PBMCs were stimulated with anti-CD28/CD49d costimulation, a CD40-blocking antibody, and enfuvirtide, which was added to prevent new infections. Sorting was done on either a Beckman Coulter MoFlo Legacy or an XDP sorter, and propidium iodide was used to exclude dead cells. Genomic DNA was extracted using the QIAamp DNA Mini Kit for samples with more than one million cells and using the Quick-DNA Microprep Kit for all other samples.

The chain employs TRBV28 and TRBJ2-1; a confident D gene designation cannot be given. The sequence derives from an adult woman with HIV who was CMV-seropositive. The sequencing here drew on CD4+ T cells sorted from PBMCs after approximately 19-hour stimulation, taken from a patient who received antiretroviral therapy. In light of the paper, this sample's cell subset or site label describes: CD40L+CD69+ CD4 T cells responding to anti-CD3/anti-CD28 beads, representing the overall repertoire. Here the CDR3 is given as CASSGPSPTTYNEQFF. The nucleotide sequence is given as TGTGCCAGCAGTGGACCGTCCCCCACTACCTACAATGAGCAGTTCTTC.